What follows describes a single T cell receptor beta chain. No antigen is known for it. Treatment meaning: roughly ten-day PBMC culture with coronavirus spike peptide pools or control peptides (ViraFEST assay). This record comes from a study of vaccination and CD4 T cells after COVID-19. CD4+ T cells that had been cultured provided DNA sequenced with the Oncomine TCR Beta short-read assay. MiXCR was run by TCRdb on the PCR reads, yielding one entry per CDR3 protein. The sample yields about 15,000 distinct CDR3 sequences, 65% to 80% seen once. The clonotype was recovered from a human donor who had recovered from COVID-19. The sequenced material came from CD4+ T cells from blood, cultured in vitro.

CDR3 loop: CASSFQLISWTLHF. CDR3 nucleotide sequence: TGTGCCAGCAGCTTCCAACTTATCTCGTGGACCCTCCACTTT. The J gene is TRBJ1-6, the V gene TRBV7-2; no clear D. The germline V gene has CDR1 SGHTA and CDR2 FQGNSA. The CDR3 length is 14 residues. V was shortened by 3 bases and J by 14 bases, with 17 bases between the two germline ends.